The next 12 T cell receptor beta chains were all read from a single sample in a study of CD8 T cells in Susac syndrome. An amount of RNA that ranged from roughly 0.45 to 1 ug was reverse transcribed with random hexamers. In TCRdb, the immunoSEQ multiplex PCR reads were re-called with MiXCR into one record per CDR3 protein. The sample has 210,000 or so distinct CDR3 sequences; about 95% are singletons. Material for sequencing was CD4+ T cells from PBMCs. These TCRs come from a human donor with Susac syndrome.

V is TRBV10-3 and J is TRBJ2-7, with no clear D. The germline CDR1 and CDR2 sequences are ENHRY and SYGVKD. V lost 6 bases and J 1 base, leaving 4 bases between the germline ends. This CDR3 contains 11 residues. Here the CDR3 DNA reads TGTGCCATCAGCACTTCCTACGAGCAGTACTTC. This sequence encodes CAISTSYEQYF.

The gene calls are TRBV4-1 and TRBJ1-2, with D tentatively TRBD1 (6 bases). Germline-derived CDR1 and CDR2 are MGHRA and YSYEKL. The CDR3 is made up of 15 amino acids. Trimming pared 2 bases from V and 8 bases from J, leaving 18 bases between. CDR3 sequence reads: CASSQIGLQGRGYTF. CDR3 in DNA: TGCGCCAGCAGCCAAATCGGTTTACAGGGACGGGGCTACACCTTC.

This chain links TRBV25-1 with TRBJ1-6; the match to TRBD1 covers 7 bases. There are 15 residues in the CDR3. Germline V gene sequence: CDR1 MGHDK, CDR2 SYGVNS. J was trimmed by 7 bases and V by 1 base; bases with no gene match: 4. CDR3 coding DNA: TGTGCCAGCAGTGAATGGGACAGCTCGAATTCACCCCTCCACTTT. This sequence encodes CASSEWDSSNSPLHF.

This clonotype was seen only once. The V call is TRBV19, the J call TRBJ1-5; D gene uncertain. Trimming left V 5 bases short and J 4 bases short, with 9 bases between. Germline V gene data show CDR1 as LNHDA and CDR2 as SQIVND (reference sequence). The CDR3 is made up of 13 amino acids. The CDR3 nucleotides are TGTGCCAGTAGTCCGCAGAAGAATCAGCCCCAGCATTTT. It translates to CASSPQKNQPQHF.

J is TRBJ1-1 and V is TRBV28; no clear D gene. The germline V gene has CDR1 MDHEN and CDR2 SYDVKM. V was trimmed by 3 bases and J by 3 bases, leaving 14 bases between them. The CDR3 consists of 15 residues. As DNA, the CDR3 is TGTGCCAGCAGTTTCTCCCCCCCGTGGGACACTGAAGCTTTCTTT. Translating it yields CASSFSPPWDTEAFF.

This clonotype was seen a single time. The gene calls are TRBV5-4 and TRBJ1-2, with a tentative D call TRBD1 (6 bases). This CDR3 is built from 13 residues. Germline V lookup: CDR1 SGHNT, CDR2 YYREEE (reference sequence). Trimming pared 4 bases from V and 4 bases from J, leaving 11 bases between. CDR3 sequence: CASSMDRTYGYTF. The CDR3 coding sequence is TGTGCCAGCAGCATGGACAGAACCTATGGCTACACCTTC.

The chain recombines TRBV15 with TRBJ2-5; TRBD2 might be the D (6 bases). CDR1 and CDR2 from the germline V gene are LNHNV and YYDKDF (reference sequence). The CDR3 length is 14 residues. V shed 6 bases and J shed 0 bases, with 11 bases lying between them. The CDR3 protein is CATRGGSYQETQYF. CDR3 DNA: TGTGCCACCAGGGGGGGTTCCTACCAAGAGACCCAGTACTTC. Supplemented by reference TRBV15 and TRBJ2-5, the full variable domain reads DAMVIQNPRYQVTQFGKPVTLSCSQTLNHNVMYWYQQKSSQAPKLLFHYYDKDFNNEADTPDNFQSRRPNTSFCFLDIRSPGLGDTAMYLCATRGGSYQETQYFGPGTRLLVL.

V gene TRBV9 combines with J gene TRBJ2-3, with unresolved D. This CDR3 region has 16 residues. In germline, CDR1 is SGDLS, CDR2 YYNGEE. The ends were cut back, 0 bases at V and 2 bases at J, with 13 bases in the middle. The CDR3: CASSVALGTDTDTQYF. The CDR3 region has the DNA TGTGCCAGCAGCGTAGCGTTAGGAACAGACACAGATACGCAGTATTTT.

The chain combines TRBV6-2 or TRBV6-3 with TRBJ1-1; no firm D call. Germline V lookup: CDR1 MNHEY, CDR2 SVGEGT. Trimming took off 6 bases at V and 7 bases at J, with 9 bases between the two ends. The CDR3 spans 11 residues. The CDR3 region is CASRDLLEAFF. As DNA, the CDR3 is TGTGCCAGCAGGGACCTCCTTGAAGCTTTCTTT.

The chain is built from TRBV7-8 and TRBJ1-2; unclear D gene. Germline V gene lookup returns CDR1 SGHVS and CDR2 FQNEAQ. With 7 bases removed from V and 0 bases from J, the gap between germline ends came to 12 bases. There are 14 residues in the CDR3. The CDR3 loop reads CASTLSSSNYGYTF. For the CDR3, the DNA is TGTGCCAGCACATTATCCTCTTCTAACTATGGCTACACCTTC.

The rearrangement uses TRBV10-3 and TRBJ1-5; 11 positions agree with TRBD1. Per the germline V gene, CDR1 is ENHRY and CDR2 is SYGVKD. Trimming removed 0 bases from V and 3 bases from J; junction bases left unmatched: 10. The CDR3 consists of 19 residues. CDR3 coding DNA: TGTGCCATCAGTGAGTCAAGTGGACAGGGGGCCATGAACAATCAGCCCCAGCATTTT. Translation: CAISESSGQGAMNNQPQHF.

The chain links TRBV15 to TRBJ2-7; D call uncertain. The V end lost 1 base, the J end lost 3 bases, and 13 bases lay between the germline ends. The CDR3 contains 15 residues. Germline loops: CDR1 LNHNV, CDR2 YYDKDF (reference sequence). In nucleotides, the CDR3 is TGTGCCACCAGCAGAGTCCCACAGCCAGGCTACGAGCAGTACTTC. This encodes CATSRVPQPGYEQYF. The whole variable domain, remainder taken from reference TRBV15 and TRBJ2-7, is DAMVIQNPRYQVTQFGKPVTLSCSQTLNHNVMYWYQQKSSQAPKLLFHYYDKDFNNEADTPDNFQSRRPNTSFCFLDIRSPGLGDTAMYLCATSRVPQPGYEQYFGPGTRLTVT.